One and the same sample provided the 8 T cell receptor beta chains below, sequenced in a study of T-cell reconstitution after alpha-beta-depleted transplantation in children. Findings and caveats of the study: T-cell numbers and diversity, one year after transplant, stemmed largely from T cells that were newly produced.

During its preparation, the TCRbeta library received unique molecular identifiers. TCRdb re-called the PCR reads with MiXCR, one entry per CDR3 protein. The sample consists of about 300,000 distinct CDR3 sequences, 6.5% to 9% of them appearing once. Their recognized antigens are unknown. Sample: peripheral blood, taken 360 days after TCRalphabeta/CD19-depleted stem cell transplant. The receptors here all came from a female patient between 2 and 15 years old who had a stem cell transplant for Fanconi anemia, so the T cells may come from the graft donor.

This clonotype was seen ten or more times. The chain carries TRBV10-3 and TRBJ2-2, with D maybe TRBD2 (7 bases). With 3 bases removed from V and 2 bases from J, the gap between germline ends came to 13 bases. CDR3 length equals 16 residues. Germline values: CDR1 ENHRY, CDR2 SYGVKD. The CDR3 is CAISDPGGPNTGELFF. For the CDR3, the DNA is TGTGCCATCAGTGATCCCGGGGGGCCAAACACCGGGGAGCTGTTTTTT.

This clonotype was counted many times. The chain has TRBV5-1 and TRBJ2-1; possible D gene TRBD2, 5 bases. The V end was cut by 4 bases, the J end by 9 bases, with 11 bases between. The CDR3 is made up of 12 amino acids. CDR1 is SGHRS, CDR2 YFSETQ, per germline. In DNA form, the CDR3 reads TGCGCCAGCAGCCAGAACGGGATTGAGCAGTTCTTC. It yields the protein CASSQNGIEQFF.

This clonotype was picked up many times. The CDR3 region has the DNA TGTGCCAGCAGCTTGGGCAGACGAGCTTCACCCCTCCACTTT. Amino acid sequence: CASSLGRRASPLHF. The V and J genes are TRBV5-6 and TRBJ1-6; D not resolved. The length of the CDR3 is 14 residues. Germline V gene lookup returns CDR1 SGHDT and CDR2 YYEEEE. V was pared by 0 bases and J by 9 bases, with 10 bases between.

Here the CDR3 reads CASSYHGNTEAFF. The CDR3 DNA follows: TGCGCCAGCAGCTACCATGGGAACACTGAAGCTTTCTTT. The chain is built from TRBV5-1 and TRBJ1-1; D ambiguous. The CDR3 spans 13 residues. Per the germline V gene, CDR1 is SGHRS and CDR2 is YFSETQ. The germline V and J ends were trimmed by 3 bases and 1 base, with 7 bases remaining between them. Variable domain in full (rest from reference TRBV5-1 and TRBJ1-1): KAGVTQTPRYLIKTRGQQVTLSCSPISGHRSVSWYQQTPGQGLQFLFEYFSETQRNKGNFPGRFSGRQFSNSRSEMNVSTLELGDSALYLCASSYHGNTEAFFGQGTRLTVV.

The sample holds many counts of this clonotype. In DNA, the CDR3 is TGTGCCACCAGCAGTATCGGAGAGACCCAGTACTTC. Translated: CATSSIGETQYF. The genes are TRBV15 and TRBJ2-5; D not certain. This CDR3 contains 12 residues. Trimming shortened V by 3 bases and J by 4 bases, and 6 bases separated the two germline ends. The germline V gene has CDR1 LNHNV and CDR2 YYDKDF (reference sequence).

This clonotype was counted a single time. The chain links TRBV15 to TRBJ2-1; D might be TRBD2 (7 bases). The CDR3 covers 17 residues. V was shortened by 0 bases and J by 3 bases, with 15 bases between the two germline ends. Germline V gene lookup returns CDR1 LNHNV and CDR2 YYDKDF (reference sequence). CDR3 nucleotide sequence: TGTGCCACCAGCAGAGATTGGGGGGAGGGGGGCTACAATGAGCAGTTCTTC. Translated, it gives CATSRDWGEGGYNEQFF. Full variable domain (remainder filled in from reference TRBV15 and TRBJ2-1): DAMVIQNPRYQVTQFGKPVTLSCSQTLNHNVMYWYQQKSSQAPKLLFHYYDKDFNNEADTPDNFQSRRPNTSFCFLDIRSPGLGDTAMYLCATSRDWGEGGYNEQFFGPGTRLTVL.

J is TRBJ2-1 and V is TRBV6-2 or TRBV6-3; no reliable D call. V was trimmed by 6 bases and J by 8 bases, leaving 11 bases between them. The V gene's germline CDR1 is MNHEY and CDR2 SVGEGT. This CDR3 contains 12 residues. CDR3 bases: TGTGCCAGCAGCCCCCCCGAATATGAGCAGTTCTTC. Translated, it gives CASSPPEYEQFF.

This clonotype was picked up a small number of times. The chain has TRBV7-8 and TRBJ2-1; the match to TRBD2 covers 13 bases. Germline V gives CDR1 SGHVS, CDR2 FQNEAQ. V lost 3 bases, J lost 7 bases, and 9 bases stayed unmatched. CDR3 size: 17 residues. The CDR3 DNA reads TGTGCCAGCAGCTTTCCCCGACTAGCGGGAGGATATAATGAGCAGTTCTTC. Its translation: CASSFPRLAGGYNEQFF.